The next 18 T cell receptor beta chains were all read from a single sample in a study of blood T cell repertoires in COVID-19. Repertoires were generated with immunoSEQ multiplex PCR, while TCRdb's copy carries only in-frame clones and drops some. This table holds approximately 74,000 clones, 85% to 95% found once. The sequenced sample was peripheral blood. Receptors were obtained from a woman aged 60 to 75 with active COVID-19.

This clone came up once. The genes are TRBV5-6 and TRBJ2-5; TRBD1 agrees at 7 bases. The trim removed 4 bases at V and 2 bases at J, leaving 11 bases unmatched. CDR3 length: 16 amino acids. The germline V gene has CDR1 SGHDT and CDR2 YYEEEE. CDR3 amino acids: CASSLDLGTVQETQYF. The DNA for the CDR3 is TGTGCCAGCAGCCTAGACCTAGGGACAGTTCAAGAGACCCAGTACTTC.

The CDR3 protein is CASSIRQRGISSGNQPQHF. CDR3 bases: TGTGCCAGTAGTATAAGGCAGAGAGGGATTTCGAGCGGCAATCAGCCCCAGCATTTT. The rearrangement uses TRBV19 and TRBJ1-5; unclear D gene. The germline V and J ends were trimmed by 2 bases and 2 bases, with 22 bases remaining between them. There are 19 residues in the CDR3. Germline V gene sequence: CDR1 LNHDA, CDR2 SQIVND (reference sequence).

This chain links TRBV19 with TRBJ1-5; D remains ambiguous. The CDR3 contains 14 residues. Germline assignment: CDR1 LNHDA and CDR2 SQIVND (reference sequence). V lost 3 bases and J 4 bases, leaving 10 bases between the germline ends. CDR3 sequence (DNA): TGTGCCAGTAGTATTAGTAGAGGGAATCAGCCCCAGCATTTT. Its protein product is CASSISRGNQPQHF. Supplemented by reference TRBV19 and TRBJ1-5, the full variable domain reads DGGITQSPKYLFRKEGQNVTLSCEQNLNHDAMYWYRQDPGQGLRLIYYSQIVNDFQKGDIAEGYSVSREKKESFPLTVTSAQKNPTAFYLCASSISRGNQPQHFGDGTRLSIL.

This chain links TRBV2 with TRBJ2-7; no clear D. Trimming cost V 2 bases and J 7 bases, with 12 bases left between them. This CDR3 contains 13 residues. The germline gives CDR1 SNHLY, CDR2 FYNNEI. CDR3 sequence reads: CASSEMAVNEQYF. In DNA, the CDR3 is TGTGCCAGCAGTGAAATGGCTGTGAATGAGCAGTACTTC.

This rearrangement joins TRBV11-2 to TRBJ1-6; D is perhaps TRBD1 (6 bases). The ends were cut back, 4 bases at V and 7 bases at J, with 17 bases in the middle. This CDR3 contains 16 residues. In germline, CDR1 is SGHAT, CDR2 FQNNGV. CDR3 loop: CASSSARQGTNSPLHF. Here the CDR3 DNA reads TGTGCCAGCAGCTCTGCCCGGCAGGGGACGAATTCACCCCTCCACTTT.

With respect to this clone: An end of the junction differs from the germline gene, which may be a read error. V gene TRBV19 combines with J gene TRBJ1-1; tentative D call: TRBD1 (6 bases). There are 14 residues in the CDR3. CDR1 is LNHDA, CDR2 SQIVND, per germline (reference sequence). The CDR3 region is CASSIEFGTTYRTF. The CDR3 DNA reads TGTGCCAGTAGTATAGAGTTCGGGACAACTTATAGGACTTTT.

The genes are TRBV2 and TRBJ1-5, with D perhaps TRBD1 (5 bases). V lost 8 bases, J lost 2 bases, and 13 bases lay in between. The CDR3 totals 14 residues. CDR1 and CDR2 from the germline V gene are SNHLY and FYNNEI. DNA for the CDR3: TGTGCCAGCCTGCGATTAGGGGGCAATCAGCCCCAGCATTTT. Its protein product is CASLRLGGNQPQHF.

This clone was recorded only once. The chain has TRBV28 and TRBJ1-2, with 8 bases aligning to TRBD1. In germline, CDR1 is MDHEN, CDR2 SYDVKM. The CDR3 runs to 16 residues. The V segment lost 6 bases and the J segment 4 bases; nucleotides outside the gene matches: 13. CDR3: CASRAARQGAGYGYTF. The CDR3 DNA reads TGTGCCAGCAGGGCGGCAAGGCAGGGGGCAGGCTATGGCTACACCTTC.

For the CDR3, the DNA is TGTGCCACCAGTGATCCTGGGACTGGAAGCGCCTACGAGCAGTACTTC. Translation gives CATSDPGTGSAYEQYF. The chain carries TRBV24-1 and TRBJ2-7; a weak D match, TRBD2 (6 bases). There are 16 residues in the CDR3. Trimming removed 3 bases from V and 2 bases from J, with 16 bases in between. Germline lookup yields CDR1 KGHDR and CDR2 SFDVKD.

This chain uses TRBV19 with TRBJ2-6, with D perhaps matching TRBD2 (5 bases). Germline V lookup: CDR1 LNHDA, CDR2 SQIVND (reference sequence). CDR3 length: 14 residues. V gave up 9 bases and J gave up 3 bases, with 12 bases separating them. The CDR3 spells CASPCGRGANVLTF. The CDR3 region has the DNA TGTGCCAGCCCCTGCGGGCGTGGGGCCAACGTCCTGACTTTC.

The rearrangement joins TRBV5-4 to TRBJ2-1, with 8 bases that match TRBD2. The CDR3 is 15 residues long. CDR1 and CDR2 (germline): SGHNT, YYREEE (reference sequence). V was pared by 2 bases and J by 6 bases, with 7 bases of the junction left unmatched. CDR3 sequence reads: CASSLAGVLSNEQFF. As DNA, the CDR3 is TGTGCCAGCAGCTTAGCGGGAGTCCTGTCCAATGAGCAGTTCTTC. The full variable domain, rest sourced from reference TRBV5-4 and TRBJ2-1, is ETGVTQSPTHLIKTRGQQVTLRCSSQSGHNTVSWYQQALGQGPQFIFQYYREEENGRGNFPPRFSGLQFPNYSSELNVNALELDDSALYLCASSLAGVLSNEQFFGPGTRLTVL.

This chain uses TRBV3-1 (or the pseudogene TRBV3-2) with TRBJ1-2; 9 nucleotides agree with TRBD1. This CDR3 is built from 14 residues. Germline CDR1 and CDR2: LGHDT and YNNKEL (reference sequence). Germline trimming cut 5 bases from V and 4 bases from J; bases unmatched to any gene: 5. The CDR3 sequence is CASSDRGRSYGYTF. The CDR3 nucleotides read TGTGCCAGCAGCGACAGGGGGAGAAGCTATGGCTACACCTTC.

The chain carries TRBV5-1 and TRBJ2-5, with 8 bases aligning to TRBD2. With 6 bases clipped from V and 5 bases from J, the junction kept 9 bases outside the gene matches. Per the germline V gene, CDR1 is SGHRS and CDR2 is YFSETQ. This CDR3 comprises 14 residues. The DNA for the CDR3 is TGCGCCAGCACCCTGGGCGGGGGGATGGAGACCCAGTACTTC. Amino acids: CASTLGGGMETQYF.

The genes are TRBV7-8 and TRBJ1-1; no reliable D call. Germline CDR1 and CDR2: SGHVS and FQNEAQ. This CDR3 contains 13 residues. Trimming stripped 3 bases from V and 1 base from J, with 6 bases between. The CDR3 sequence: CASSFRPNTEAFF. For the CDR3, the DNA is TGTGCCAGCAGCTTCAGGCCGAACACTGAAGCTTTCTTT.

This clone has a single count. This chain links TRBV5-1 with TRBJ2-7; 8 bases line up with TRBD1. The germline gives CDR1 SGHRS, CDR2 YFSETQ. V lost 4 bases, J lost 4 bases, and 10 bases stayed unmatched. This CDR3 region has 15 residues. The CDR3 region is CASSGRPDRDYEQYF. CDR3 bases: TGCGCCAGCAGCGGCCGGCCGGACAGGGATTACGAGCAGTACTTC.

The rearrangement links TRBV5-5 to TRBJ2-1; D is unresolved. Germline lookup yields CDR1 SGHKS and CDR2 YYEKEE (reference sequence). The CDR3 spans 11 residues. Trimming cost V 2 bases and J 7 bases, with 4 bases left between them. For the CDR3, the DNA is TGTGCCAGCAGCTTCCGGAATGAGCAGTTCTTC. As protein: CASSFRNEQFF.

The chain recombines TRBV11-2 with TRBJ2-7; possible D gene TRBD2, 5 bases. The CDR3 runs 13 residues. CDR1 is SGHAT and CDR2 is FQNNGV in the germline V gene. Between the trimmed V and J ends, which lost 3 bases and 2 bases, there was a span of 8 bases. The CDR3 is CASSLLRAYEQYF. For the CDR3, the DNA is TGTGCCAGCAGCTTGTTGCGGGCCTACGAGCAGTACTTC.

The chain joins TRBV28 to TRBJ1-5; 7 nucleotides align to TRBD1. With V trimmed by 4 bases and J by 1 base, 7 bases remained unmatched. Germline assignment: CDR1 MDHEN and CDR2 SYDVKM. This CDR3 has 16 amino acids. Written as DNA, the CDR3 is TGTGCCAGCAGTTCACCGGGACAGCCAAGCAATCAGCCCCAGCATTTT. Amino acids: CASSSPGQPSNQPQHF.